These 2 T cell receptor beta chains were all obtained from the same sample, sequenced in a study of shared clonotypes between healthy human individuals. Clones were sequenced by immunoSEQ multiplex PCR, and TCRdb holds only the in-frame ones, with some missing. The sample lists approximately 320,000 clones, roughly 91% occurring once. The sequenced sample consisted of memory CD8+ T cells sorted from blood. Subset in this sample: CD45RO+ cells pooled with CCR7-negative TemRA cells. The origin of the receptors is a man aged 18 to 30 in good health.

The chain combines TRBV4-3 with TRBJ2-7, with TRBD1 matching over 9 bases. V dropped 0 bases and J dropped 3; count of bases not matched to a gene: 12. CDR1 is LGHNA, CDR2 YSLEER, per germline. The CDR3 contains 18 residues. CDR3 region: CASSQDLLGDRDHYEQYF. The CDR3 region has the DNA TGCGCCAGCAGCCAAGATTTACTAGGGGACAGGGATCACTACGAGCAGTACTTC.

Here the CDR3 DNA reads TGTGCCAGCAGCCTGCCAGACAGGGCCTCGTTTAACTATGGCTACACCTTC. Its protein is CASSLPDRASFNYGYTF. The chain employs TRBV5-4 and TRBJ1-2; 7 bases match TRBD1. Germline values: CDR1 SGHNT, CDR2 YYREEE (reference sequence). Losses at the gene ends were 4 bases for V and 1 base for J; bases not matched to a gene: 13. The CDR3 extends over 17 amino acids.